This TCR beta chain came from a study of regulatory T cells in long-lasting Graves disease (TCRdb year 2021). Broadly, across the study: In the newly diagnosed Graves' disease group, patients had been taking antithyroid drugs for less than 3 months. Persistent Graves' disease patients were compared with newly diagnosed Graves' disease patients by peripheral blood TCR sequencing and RNA sequencing. The study was conducted in China and was registered as a clinical trial. A total of roughly 35 samples were covered by TCR sequencing, comprising 13 persistent and 20 newly diagnosed Graves' disease patients.

This specimen's time point label, interpreted: newly diagnosed GD, antithyroid drugs for less than 3 months. For both TCR sequencing and RNA sequencing, RNA was extracted from PBMCs in TRIzol. The diagnosis of Graves' disease followed American Thyroid Association guidelines. Patients for the study were recruited at an endocrinology department in Xi'an, China. From each patient, roughly 9 milliliters of peripheral blood was collected into an EDTA anticoagulant tube. Ficoll Paque Plus density gradient separation was used to isolate PBMCs, and no further T cell sorting was done. RNA quality was checked with an Agilent 2100 Bioanalyzer and agarose gel, and concentration with a NanoDrop 2000. Here is what the overall study found, with its caveats: The small sample size was acknowledged by the authors as a limitation that may reduce accuracy. Only the TCR beta chain was sequenced and analyzed. Only peripheral blood was studied, because thyroid tissue, the primary lesion, was inaccessible. Persistent patients shared more public clonotypes among themselves (roughly 2,700) than newly diagnosed patients did (approximately 970). Lower TCR Shannon entropy and fewer highly expanded clones were observed in persistent Graves' disease patients than in newly diagnosed patients, which suggested clonal expansion. Persistent disease showed preferential use of TRBV28, TRBJ1-2 and TRBJ2-5, whereas newly diagnosed disease favored TRBV20-1 and TRBJ2-1.

Inclusive of the bounding cysteine and phenylalanine, the CDR3 is 15 residues long. The CDR3 DNA has 45 bases and is translated from base 1. Library preparation used multiplex PCR. The instrument given in TCRdb is Illumina HiSeq 4000. CDR3 regions were amplified by Arm-PCR with iRepertoire HTBI primers to construct TCR beta libraries. Before sequencing, the PCR products went through gel purification. In the source study's methods: Gene usage analysis of CDR3 amino acid clonotypes relied on the roughly 67 TRBV and more than twelve TRBJ segments identified across samples. COPE and FqMerger were used to merge the filtered high-quality paired reads into contigs. BLAST was used to align contigs to IMGT TRBV, TRBD and TRBJ reference genes, with CDR3 defined following IMGT. Any clonotype with a frequency above 0.1% was classified as a highly expanded clone. Shannon entropy served as the measure of repertoire diversity, while the Gini coefficient captured V-J evenness. Public clonotypes were defined as clonotypes shared by more than one individual. The raw public reads went through TCRdb reprocessing: fastp at Q25, MiXCR clone calling, in-frame beta chains kept. Rows merge per CDR3 protein into single entries with the most common DNA and genes. TCRdb's processing, not the study's, gives the V and J calls here. The sample table shows 420,000 or so distinct CDR3 sequences, and about a sixth are seen once. The ten largest clones take up 23% of the sample.

This clonotype has only one observation. It has no known antigen specificity. At one boundary the junction diverges from the germline segment, which might be a read error. This same sample was also taken into another study, of T cells in Graves' hyperthyroidism and ophthalmopathy. The second source states: Stable Graves' hyperthyroidism was defined as the absence of progression to ophthalmopathy over 18 months of follow-up. Hyperthyroidism patients were newly diagnosed, with disease duration under 2 months, and aged 18 to 65 years. Patients with uncontrolled infections, other autoimmune diseases, pregnancy or lactation were excluded. Clinical symptoms, serum thyroxine and TRAb, thyroid ultrasound, and orbital computed tomography formed the basis for the diagnoses. A first-round RT-PCR of the TCR CDR3 used the HTBI primer set with the Qiagen OneStep RT-PCR kit. Blood samples also contained most of the expanded thyroid clonotypes (frequency above 0.001), which suggests that blood repertoires may reflect thyroid immune responses. In cross-validation, a model built on a 13 V-J signature told ophthalmopathy apart from stable hyperthyroidism with 87.88% sensitivity and approximately 84% specificity, and in testing the same model reached 80%/75%. During validation, the model predicted progression to ophthalmopathy a median of around six months ahead of onset, with 70.59% sensitivity and around 72% specificity. To identify TCR V-J signatures that set the groups apart, the researchers used a discovery cohort of 100 patients, made up of under 50 with Graves' ophthalmopathy and around 58 with stable Graves' hyperthyroidism. Prospective prediction of ophthalmopathy was tested in an independent validation cohort of some 20 hyperthyroidism patients and 15 to 17 patients who later progressed to ophthalmopathy. The roughly 94 discovery patients were randomly split 7:3 into training and test sets. In several Graves' hyperthyroidism patients, the study also compared T-cell repertoires from thyroid tissue with T-cell repertoires from blood. Following sampling, methimazole starting at 30 mg daily was given to hyperthyroidism patients, and high-dose intravenous methylprednisolone was given to ophthalmopathy patients. The libraries were constructed in a second round of multiplex PCR and then size-selected and purified. The libraries were sequenced on an Illumina HiSeq2000 using paired-end 100 bp reads. SOAPnuke was used to process the raw data, with reads discarded if the reads contained adapters or uncalled bases, had a mean Phred below 15, or lacked an exact constant-primer or identifier match. High-quality paired reads were merged with COPE v1.2.5, and unique nucleotide sequences were defined as clonotypes. MiTCR v1.1 was used to align clonotypes to the IMGT TRBV, TRBD and TRBJ reference segments. Only V-J combinations with frequency above 0.0001, covering 99% to 99.2% of repertoires, were analysed. A TCS score was defined as the ratio between F50 (clonal expansion) and ExV (chaos), using BLOSUM62-based TCRdist between CDR3 peptides within each V-J. Welch's t-statistics and random forest reduced several hundred V-J features to about 13, which were used in a naive Bayes classifier (R e1071). No statistical method was used to fix the sample size in advance, and group allocation was not hidden from the investigators. TCR Vbeta CDR3 sequencing of 140 or so peripheral blood samples (approximately 44 ophthalmopathy, under 80 hyperthyroidism and roughly 17 progressor patients) is reported in the paper.

This sequence uses TRBV12-3 or TRBV12-4 and TRBJ2-1; a stretch of 9 junction bases matches TRBD2. Sequenced material: peripheral blood mononuclear cells (PBMCs), taken at new diagnosis, from a patient treated with antithyroid drugs. The TCR originated in a woman younger than 30 with Graves disease. Donor details come from another sample of the same person, matched by shared clones. CDR3 reads: CASGGGRAVGNGQFF. The DNA reads as follows: TGTGCCAGCGGGGGCGGGAGGGCCGTAGGCAATGGGCAGTTCTTC.